This TCR beta chain derives from a study of T cells in Graves' hyperthyroidism and ophthalmopathy. This clonotype was seen ten or more times. The target antigen is unknown. The CDR3 covers 14 residues. V lost 5 bases, J lost 2 bases, and 12 bases lay in between. General study points: The model predicted ophthalmopathy a median approximately six months before onset. Most thyroid-expanded clonotypes above 0.001 were also found in blood.

The source material, RNA transcripts, was used to amplify TCR beta CDR3 regions. The HTBI primer set drove a first-round RT-PCR of the TCR CDR3. TCRdb re-called the multiplex PCR reads through MiXCR, storing one row per CDR3 protein. The sample holds 200,000 to 250,000 distinct CDR3 sequences, roughly 15% seen once. Clinical symptoms, serum thyroxine, TRAb, thyroid ultrasound and orbital computed tomography established diagnosis. The rearrangement joins TRBV12-3 or TRBV12-4 to TRBJ1-1; D is perhaps TRBD1 (5 bases). The material sequenced was blood. The clonotype originates from a young woman with Graves' ophthalmopathy. The CDR3 DNA follows: TGTGCCAGCAGTCTGACGGGGGTTAACACTGAAGCTTTCTTT. Its protein is CASSLTGVNTEAFF.